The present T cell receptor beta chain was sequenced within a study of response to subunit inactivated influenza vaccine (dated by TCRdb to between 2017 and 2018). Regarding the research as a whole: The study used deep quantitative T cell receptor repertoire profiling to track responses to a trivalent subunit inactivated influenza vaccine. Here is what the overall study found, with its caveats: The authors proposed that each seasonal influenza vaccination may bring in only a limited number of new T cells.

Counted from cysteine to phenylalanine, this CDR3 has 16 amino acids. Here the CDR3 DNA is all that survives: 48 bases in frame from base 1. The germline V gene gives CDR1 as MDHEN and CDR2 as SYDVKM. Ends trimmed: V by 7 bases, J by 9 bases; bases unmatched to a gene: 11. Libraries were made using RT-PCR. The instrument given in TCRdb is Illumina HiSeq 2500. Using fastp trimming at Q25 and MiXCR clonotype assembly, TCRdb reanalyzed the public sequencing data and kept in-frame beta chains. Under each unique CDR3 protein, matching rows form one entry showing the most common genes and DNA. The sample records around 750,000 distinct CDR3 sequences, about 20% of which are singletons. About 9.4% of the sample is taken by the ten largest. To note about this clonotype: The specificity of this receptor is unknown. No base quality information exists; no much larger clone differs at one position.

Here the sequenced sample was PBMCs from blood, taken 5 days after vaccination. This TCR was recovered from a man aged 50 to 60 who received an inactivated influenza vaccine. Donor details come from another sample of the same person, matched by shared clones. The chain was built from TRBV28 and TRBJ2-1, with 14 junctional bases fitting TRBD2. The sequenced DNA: TGTGCCAGCACTCGACTAGCGGGAGGGCTCTATGGTGAGCAGTTCTTC. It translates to CASTRLAGGLYGEQFF.